This TCR beta chain is drawn from a study of cytomegalovirus exposure and HLA in healthy donors. Concerning this clone itself: The antigen is unknown.

General study results and limits: Based on reports, TCR beta sequences accurately predicted HLA-A and HLA-B alleles for most subjects. Both high specificity and high sensitivity reportedly marked the classifier's diagnosis of cytomegalovirus status. Being productive about 87% or about 30% of the time was typical of most TCR beta V segments in an earlier analysis. Among the most significant clusters, several appeared linked to common viral pathogens in a later analysis.

With 60 Vbeta and 13 Jbeta primers, the PCR was carried out. The protocol was immunoSEQ multiplex PCR, while the TCRdb copy is restricted to in-frame clones and leaves out a portion. The profile covers approximately 170,000 clones, with approximately 80% appearing a single time and over 2% taken by the ten largest. The CDR3 contains 13 residues. Germline assignment: CDR1 SGHVS and CDR2 FQNEAQ. The V gene lost 1 base and the J gene lost 2 bases, with 6 bases spanning the gap. The chain links TRBV7-8 to TRBJ2-7; D ambiguous. Specimen: PBMCs. The sequence derives from a woman aged 40 to 50 in good health and CMV-seropositive. The CDR3 nucleotides are TGTGCCAGCAGCTTAGTCTCAGCCTACGAGCAGTACTTC. Its protein product is CASSLVSAYEQYF.